These 30 T cell receptor beta chains originate from one sample sequenced in a study of shared clonotypes between healthy human individuals. Sequencing used immunoSEQ multiplex PCR; TCRdb keeps in-frame clones, though not all of them. This sample has about 460,000 clones, with around 77% found just once. Sequencing was carried out using PBMCs. The receptors come from a woman aged 40 to 50 in good health. Some clones in this sample may be carry-over from other donors' samples.

This clone came up once. V usage is TRBV5-1 and J usage is TRBJ1-3; D perhaps matches TRBD1 (5 bases). The V gene's germline CDR1 is SGHRS and CDR2 YFSETQ. The CDR3 runs to 18 residues. Trimming removed 0 bases from V and 0 bases from J, with 16 bases in between. DNA of the CDR3: TGCGCCAGCAGCTTGGTAAGGGACTGTCCTCTCTCTGGAAACACCATATATTTT. Translation gives CASSLVRDCPLSGNTIYF. The full variable domain, its missing parts supplied by reference TRBV5-1 and TRBJ1-3, is KAGVTQTPRYLIKTRGQQVTLSCSPISGHRSVSWYQQTPGQGLQFLFEYFSETQRNKGNFPGRFSGRQFSNSRSEMNVSTLELGDSALYLCASSLVRDCPLSGNTIYFGEGSWLTVV.

On this clone: Additional DNA sequences in this sample encode the identical CDR3. V and J are TRBV7-2 and TRBJ1-1, with D unclear. The CDR3 length is 13 residues. The V end was cut by 4 bases, the J end by 5 bases, with 11 bases between. CDR1 SGHTA and CDR2 FQGNSA come from the germline V gene. As DNA, the CDR3 is TGTGCCAGCAGCTCAAGGGTGGGTACTGAAGCTTTCTTT. Encoded protein: CASSSRVGTEAFF.

The chain couples TRBV18 to TRBJ2-1, with D perhaps given as TRBD1 or TRBD2 (5 bases each). CDR3 length equals 14 residues. Germline CDR1 and CDR2: KGHSH and LQKENI. Deletions cut 3 bases from V and 5 bases from J, with 11 bases between. CDR3 in amino acids: CASSPWDGNNEQFF. Here the CDR3 DNA reads TGTGCCAGCTCACCTTGGGACGGAAACAATGAGCAGTTCTTC.

This rearrangement joins TRBV7-2 to TRBJ2-7; 8 nucleotides match TRBD1. V lost 2 bases, J lost 1 base, and 10 bases stayed unmatched. The germline gives CDR1 SGHTA, CDR2 FQGNSA. The CDR3 length is 17 residues. Here the CDR3 DNA reads TGTGCCAGCAGCTTAAGCCCGTGGCAGGGGGCGTCCTACGAGCAGTACTTC. This codes for CASSLSPWQGASYEQYF.

As regards this clone: This likely reflects a read error, since a far larger clone is one base away. The chain joins TRBV28 to TRBJ2-7, with D perhaps matching TRBD2 (6 bases). CDR1 and CDR2 from the germline V gene are MDHEN and SYDVKM. The CDR3 totals 15 residues. The CDR3 loop is CASSLWGTGSCEQYF. In DNA, the CDR3 is TGTGCCAGCAGTTTATGGGGGACTGGATCCTGCGAGCAGTACTTC.

This clone was counted only a few times. The rearrangement uses TRBV27 and TRBJ1-5; the D is unclear. The CDR3 has 14 residues. Germline assignment: CDR1 MNHEY and CDR2 SMNVEV (reference sequence). V was trimmed by 3 bases and J by 1 base, leaving 7 bases between them. CDR3 nucleotides: TGTGCCAGCAGTTTGGTTCGCAGCAATCAGCCCCAGCATTTT. This codes for CASSLVRSNQPQHF.

The V gene is TRBV30, the J gene TRBJ2-5; 7 bases map to TRBD2. Trimming removed 3 bases from V and 2 bases from J; junction bases left unmatched: 18. The germline gives CDR1 GTSNPN, CDR2 SVGIG (reference sequence). This CDR3 comprises 18 residues. DNA of the CDR3: TGTGCCTGGAGCCGAAAAGGCCTGCCGGGACTACCACAAGAGACCCAGTACTTC. Its translation is CAWSRKGLPGLPQETQYF.

Details on this clone: A far larger clone is only one base removed, so a read error is likely. This chain links TRBV5-1 with TRBJ1-1; the D is unclear. In germline, CDR1 is SGHRS, CDR2 YFSETQ. Trimming left V 4 bases short and J 9 bases short, with 16 bases between. This CDR3 region has 13 residues. The CDR3 loop reads CASSMAGVAKAFF. The CDR3 nucleotides read TGCGCCAGCAGCATGGCCGGGGTGGCAAAAGCTTTCTTT. The full variable domain, in which reference TRBV5-1 and TRBJ1-1 provide the parts outside the CDR3, is KAGVTQTPRYLIKTRGQQVTLSCSPISGHRSVSWYQQTPGQGLQFLFEYFSETQRNKGNFPGRFSGRQFSNSRSEMNVSTLELGDSALYLCASSMAGVAKAFFGQGTRLTVV.

This clone has just a few counts. The chain is built from TRBV19 and TRBJ1-1, with D uncertain. The CDR3 runs to 10 residues. Deletions cut 6 bases from V and 2 bases from J, with 1 base between. Per the germline V gene, CDR1 is LNHDA and CDR2 is SQIVND (reference sequence). The CDR3 sequence is CASSNTEAFF. CDR3 DNA sequence: TGTGCCAGTAGCAACACTGAAGCTTTCTTT.

The CDR3 region is CASSSRSGLAVYEQYF. The CDR3 DNA reads TGTGCCAGCAGCAGCCGATCCGGGCTAGCGGTCTACGAGCAGTACTTC. V and J are TRBV5-8 and TRBJ2-7; 7 bases line up with TRBD2. This CDR3 is built from 16 residues. CDR1 SGHTS and CDR2 YDEGEE come from the germline V gene. Losses at the gene ends were 4 bases for V and 3 bases for J; bases not matched to a gene: 13.

V gene TRBV7-9 combines with J gene TRBJ2-1; no reliable D call. The CDR3 runs 12 residues. Looked up from germline, CDR1 is SEHNR and CDR2 is FQNEAQ (reference sequence). The ends were cut back, 3 bases at V and 8 bases at J, with 8 bases in the middle. The CDR3 loop reads CASSFSGYEQFF. The CDR3 bases are TGTGCCAGCAGCTTTTCAGGCTATGAGCAGTTCTTC.

The chain has TRBV6-1 and TRBJ2-7, with TRBD2 matching over 9 bases. The CDR3 covers 13 residues. V was pared by 6 bases and J by 4 bases, with 4 bases of the junction left unmatched. Germline V gene data show CDR1 as MNHNS and CDR2 as SASEGT. The CDR3, as DNA: TGTGCCAGCAGGGCTAGCGGGGATTACGAGCAGTACTTC. Residues: CASRASGDYEQYF.

To note about this clone: With a much larger clone just one base away, this may be a read error. The chain carries TRBV9 and TRBJ2-5; 8 bases agree with TRBD2. The CDR3 loop spans 15 amino acids. Germline V CDR1 and CDR2: SGDLS, YYNGEE. The CDR3 DNA is TGTGCCAGCAGTCCCGGGGGGGGTTACCAAGAGACCAAGTACTTC. Protein product: CASSPGGGYQETKYF.

V and J are TRBV9 and TRBJ2-5, with D possibly being TRBD1 (6 bases). Germline assignment: CDR1 SGDLS and CDR2 YYNGEE. V lost 4 bases to trimming and J lost 4 bases, with 17 bases between them. CDR3 length equals 15 residues. The DNA for the CDR3 is TGTGCCAGCAGCCCAGAACCTAGGGGGAGAGAGACCCAGTACTTC. It encodes CASSPEPRGRETQYF.

For this clone: A far larger clone is off by one base, so a read error is likely. The V and J genes are TRBV6-1 and TRBJ1-2, with unresolved D. CDR3 size: 12 residues. CDR1 is MNHNS and CDR2 is SASEGT in the germline V gene. In DNA form, the CDR3 reads TGTGCCAGCAGTGACCCTCCACATGGCCACACCTTC. It is translated as CASSDPPHGHTF.

For this clone: The likely explanation is a read error, given a far larger clone one base away. The chain recombines TRBV4-2 with TRBJ2-7; unclear D gene. The CDR3 covers 15 residues. From germline, CDR1 is LGHNA and CDR2 YNFKEQ. In DNA form, the CDR3 reads TGTGCCTGCAGCCAAGAGGCGGAGCCCCCCTACGAGCAGTACTTC. Protein sequence: CACSQEAEPPYEQYF.

This clone occurred a few times. The chain uses TRBV7-2 and TRBJ1-6; D is perhaps TRBD1 (5 bases). V lost 0 bases to trimming and J lost 13 bases, with 16 bases between them. The CDR3 sequence is 15 residues long. Germline values: CDR1 SGHTA, CDR2 FQGNSA. CDR3: CASSLAQGISSPLHF. The CDR3 region has the DNA TGTGCCAGCAGCTTAGCCCAGGGAATCAGCTCGCCCCTCCACTTT.

The gene calls are TRBV7-3 and TRBJ2-1; TRBD2 might be the D (6 bases). Trimming stripped 2 bases from V and 4 bases from J, with 6 bases between. The germline V gene encodes CDR1 SGHTA and CDR2 FQGTGA. The CDR3 runs to 13 residues. The CDR3 reads CASSLREYNEQFF. CDR3 DNA sequence: TGTGCCAGCAGCTTACGGGAGTACAATGAGCAGTTCTTC. The whole variable domain, remainder taken from reference TRBV7-3 and TRBJ2-1, is GAGVSQTPSNKVTEKGKYVELRCDPISGHTALYWYRQSLGQGPEFLIYFQGTGAADDSGLPNDRFFAVRPEGSVSTLKIQRTERGDSAVYLCASSLREYNEQFFGPGTRLTVL.

The chain has TRBV7-9 and TRBJ2-3; D is unclear. Between the trimmed V and J ends, which lost 3 bases and 4 bases, there was a span of 11 bases. Germline V CDR1 and CDR2: SEHNR, FQNEAQ (reference sequence). The CDR3 has 14 amino acids. The CDR3 DNA reads TGTGCCAGCAGCTTGGGGTTTAGGGCAGATACGCAGTATTTT. Encoded protein: CASSLGFRADTQYF.

V gene TRBV5-1 combines with J gene TRBJ2-1; 7 bases match TRBD1. V was clipped by 0 bases and J by 8 bases; unmatched bases: 8. The CDR3 consists of 15 residues. The germline CDR1 and CDR2 sequences are SGHRS and YFSETQ. The chain's CDR3 is CASSLEGQFVDEQFF. For the CDR3, the DNA is TGCGCCAGCAGCTTGGAGGGACAGTTTGTCGATGAGCAGTTCTTC. Based on the CDR3 plus reference TRBV5-1 and TRBJ2-1, the full variable domain is KAGVTQTPRYLIKTRGQQVTLSCSPISGHRSVSWYQQTPGQGLQFLFEYFSETQRNKGNFPGRFSGRQFSNSRSEMNVSTLELGDSALYLCASSLEGQFVDEQFFGPGTRLTVL.

This sequence joins TRBV7-9 and TRBJ2-5; tentative D call: TRBD1 (6 bases). Germline CDR1 is SEHNR and CDR2 is FQNEAQ (reference sequence). The CDR3 contains 13 residues. Trimming took 6 bases from V and 7 from J, leaving 15 bases between them. The CDR3 sequence is CASSRNRDATQYF. The DNA of the CDR3 is TGTGCCAGCAGTCGGAACAGGGATGCGACCCAGTACTTC.

The chain employs TRBV20-1 and TRBJ2-3; no firm D call. The germline CDR1 and CDR2 sequences are DFQATT and SNEGSKA (reference sequence). The ends were cut back, 3 bases at V and 9 bases at J, with 10 bases in the middle. CDR3 size: 11 residues. CDR3: CSARRSGTQYF. The CDR3 DNA follows: TGCAGTGCTAGGCGGTCCGGGACGCAGTATTTT.

The rearrangement uses TRBV7-9 and TRBJ2-7; D is ambiguous. Germline V gene data show CDR1 as SEHNR and CDR2 as FQNEAQ (reference sequence). This CDR3 has 13 amino acids. V shed 2 bases and J shed 2 bases, with 7 bases lying between them. The CDR3 region is CASSLLFPYEQYF. In DNA, the CDR3 is TGTGCCAGCAGCTTACTGTTTCCCTACGAGCAGTACTTC.

This clone was detected only a few times. This sequence may be a read error, since a much larger clone differs from it by one base. CDR3 amino acids: CASSLGGVEELSF. The CDR3 DNA sequence: TGTGCCAGCAGCTTAGGAGGAGTAGAGGAGCTGTCTTTT. The genes are TRBV7-7 and TRBJ2-2; D unresolved. CDR3 length equals 13 residues. Per the germline V gene, CDR1 is SSHAT and CDR2 is FNYEAQ (reference sequence). The complete variable domain, with remaining parts taken from reference TRBV7-7 and TRBJ2-2, reads GAGVSQSPRYKVTKRGQDVTLRCDPISSHATLYWYQQALGQGPEFLTYFNYEAQPDKSGLPSDRFSAERPEGSISTLTIQRTEQRDSAMYRCASSLGGVEELSFGEGSRLTVL.

This clone was seen a single time. The chain combines TRBV6-5 with TRBJ2-5; 8 nucleotides agree with TRBD1. Germline CDR1 is MNHEY and CDR2 is SVGAGI. This CDR3 has 14 residues. V lost 0 bases to trimming and J lost 5 bases; unmatched junction nucleotides: 2. The CDR3 sequence is CASSYSGQAETQYF. The CDR3 bases are TGTGCCAGCAGTTACTCGGGACAGGCCGAGACCCAGTACTTC.

The chain combines TRBV28 with TRBJ2-1, with 8 bases fitting TRBD2. This CDR3 spans 15 amino acids. V was pared by 5 bases and J by 6 bases, with 9 bases of the junction left unmatched. Germline lookup yields CDR1 MDHEN and CDR2 SYDVKM. This chain's CDR3 is CASSRLAISTNEQFF. CDR3 nucleotide sequence: TGTGCCAGCAGTAGACTAGCGATATCTACCAATGAGCAGTTCTTC.

This rearrangement joins TRBV9 to TRBJ2-5; D possibly matches TRBD1 or TRBD2 (6 bases each). The germline gives CDR1 SGDLS, CDR2 YYNGEE. Trimming shortened V by 3 bases and J by 2 bases, and 23 bases separated the two germline ends. The CDR3 spans 18 residues. The CDR3 DNA follows: TGTGCCAGCAGCGAGTACGGGGGCGGGACACATGATCAAGAGACCCAGTACTTC. Translated, it gives CASSEYGGGTHDQETQYF. Full variable domain (missing parts from reference TRBV9 and TRBJ2-5): DSGVTQTPKHLITATGQRVTLRCSPRSGDLSVYWYQQSLDQGLQFLIQYYNGEERAKGNILERFSAQQFPDLHSELNLSSLELGDSALYFCASSEYGGGTHDQETQYFGPGTRLLVL.

The chain joins TRBV5-1 to TRBJ1-2, with TRBD1 as a possible D gene (5 bases). Trimming left V 4 bases short and J 2 bases short, with 18 bases between. This CDR3 region has 16 residues. Germline V gene lookup returns CDR1 SGHRS and CDR2 YFSETQ. DNA for the CDR3: TGCGCCAGCAGCCCCTTAATTCTGGGGGGGAACTATGGCTACACCTTC. This translates into CASSPLILGGNYGYTF. The variable domain in full, with the rest retrieved from reference TRBV5-1 and TRBJ1-2, is KAGVTQTPRYLIKTRGQQVTLSCSPISGHRSVSWYQQTPGQGLQFLFEYFSETQRNKGNFPGRFSGRQFSNSRSEMNVSTLELGDSALYLCASSPLILGGNYGYTFGSGTRLTVV.

V is TRBV16 and J is TRBJ1-2; tentative D call: TRBD1 (5 bases). The CDR3 sequence is 14 residues long. V shed 0 bases and J shed 5 bases, with 10 bases lying between them. Germline V gene sequence: CDR1 KGHSY, CDR2 FQNENV. In nucleotides, the CDR3 is TGTGCCAGCAGCCAATCCGGGACTGGATATGGCTACACCTTC. It codes for CASSQSGTGYGYTF.

In this sample, this clone turned up a few times. This chain uses TRBV30 with TRBJ2-5; TRBD2 aligns across 8 bases. The end of the DNA aligns better with TRBJ2-7, so the J call may be wrong. Germline loops: CDR1 GTSNPN, CDR2 SVGIG (reference sequence). The length of the CDR3 is 15 residues. CDR3 sequence (DNA): TGTGCCTGGAGCCTCGGACTAGCCGGGACCTACGAGCAGTACTTC. Its protein product is CAWSLGLAGTYEQYF.